A selection of T cell receptor beta chains follows, all from one sample in a study of cytomegalovirus exposure and HLA in healthy donors. Assay used: immunoSEQ multiplex PCR; TCRdb lists only in-frame clones, some missing. The sample comprises about 110,000 clones, around two thirds of which are singletons, and 14% rests with the top ten. The sequenced material came from PBMCs. The receptors originated from a woman aged 35 to 49 in good health and CMV-seropositive. Each CDR3 is given with its conserved first and last residue. D genes are given only for firm matches. Clone size is stated in some rows and not others, as once, few, many or a class when expanded.

d_call | clone_size | j_call | v_call | cdr3_nt | cdr3_aa
TRBD1 | . | TRBJ1-4 | TRBV2 | TGTGCCAGCCTACCACCCGGACAGGGGAATGAAAAACTGTTTTTT | CASLPPGQGNEKLFF
TRBD1 | . | TRBJ1-3 | TRBV7-3 | TGTGCCAGCAGCCTCCCGGGACAGGTAGTTTCTGGAAACACCATATATTTT | CASSLPGQVVSGNTIYF
. | . | TRBJ2-2 | TRBV28 | TGTGCCAGCAGTACTCACACGGGGAAGGAGTTTAGGAACACCGGGGAGCTGTTTTTT | CASSTHTGKEFRNTGELFF
. | . | TRBJ1-6 | TRBV4-1 | TGCGCCAGCAGCCAAGAAAAGCAGGGCTCTAATTCACCCCTCCACTTT | CASSQEKQGSNSPLHF
TRBD2 | . | TRBJ2-3 | TRBV5-6 | TGTGCCAGCAGCTTGCGGGGGGAGGATACGCAGTATTTT | CASSLRGEDTQYF
. | . | TRBJ2-3 | TRBV11-2 | TGTGCCAGCAGCTTAGGCGGGATCACAGATACGCAGTATTTT | CASSLGGITDTQYF
TRBD1 | . | TRBJ1-1 | TRBV5-6 | TGTGCCAGCAGCTTCGGGACAGGGGTGACTGAAGCTTTCTTT | CASSFGTGVTEAFF
. | . | TRBJ2-3 | TRBV2 | TGTGCCAGCAGTGAAGCGCCTACTAGCAGAGATACGCAGTATTTT | CASSEAPTSRDTQYF
. | . | TRBJ1-2 | TRBV9 | TGTGCCAGCAGCGTAGGAACGGGCTATGGCTACACCTTC | CASSVGTGYGYTF
TRBD1 | . | TRBJ2-1 | TRBV27 | TGTGCCAGCAGCGCGGACCCCTTGAGGGGGCGGGTCTTC | CASSADPLRGRVF
TRBD2 | . | TRBJ2-3 | TRBV5-4 | TGTGCCAGCAGTACTAGCGGGGGCTATGCAGATACGCAGTATTTT | CASSTSGGYADTQYF
TRBD1 | . | TRBJ1-2 | TRBV5-1 | TGCGCCAGCAGCTTGGGGGACAGGGGGCAGGGCTACACCTTC | CASSLGDRGQGYTF
. | few | TRBJ1-5 | TRBV18 | TGTGCCAGCTCACCAGGTTCGTCCAGGGATCAGCCCCAGCATTTT | CASSPGSSRDQPQHF
TRBD2 | . | TRBJ2-3 | TRBV4-1 | TGCGCCAGCAGCGACCGACTAGCGGGGGGCCACACAGATACGCAGTATTTT | CASSDRLAGGHTDTQYF